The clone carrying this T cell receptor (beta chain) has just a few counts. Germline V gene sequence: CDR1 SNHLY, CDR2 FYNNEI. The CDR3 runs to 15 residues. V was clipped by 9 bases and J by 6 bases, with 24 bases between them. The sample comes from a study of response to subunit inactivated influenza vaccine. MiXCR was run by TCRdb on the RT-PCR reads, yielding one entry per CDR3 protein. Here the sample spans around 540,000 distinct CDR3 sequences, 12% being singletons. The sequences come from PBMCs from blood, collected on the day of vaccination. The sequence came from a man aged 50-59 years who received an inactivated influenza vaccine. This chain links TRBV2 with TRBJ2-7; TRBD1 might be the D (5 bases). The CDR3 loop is CASSRVVGRASEQYF. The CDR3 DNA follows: TGTGCCAGTTCCCGAGTCGTGGGCAGGGCTTCCGAGCAGTACTTC.